This T cell receptor (beta chain) was observed in a study of early T cells in non-severe SARS-CoV-2 infection. Whole-study context: With bulk RNA from unsorted whole blood as input, sequencing yielded unpaired chains. Whole-study findings and limits: Matches to VDJdb favored anti-spike CD8 responses and missed private and CD4 specificities.

Individual cDNA molecules were tagged with unique molecular identifiers, the study reported. TCRdb analysed the 5' RACE reads with MiXCR anew, one entry per CDR3 protein. The sample has roughly 61,000 distinct CDR3 sequences, over 10% seen once. This clonotype was detected many times. Its target is unknown. After removal of 6 bases from V and 4 bases from J, the junction contained 18 bases not matched to a gene. From germline, CDR1 is DFQATT and CDR2 SNEGSKA (reference sequence). The CDR3 length is 17 residues. The chain uses TRBV20-1 and TRBJ1-2; 9 bases align to TRBD1. This material consisted of whole blood, taken at baseline. The clonotype comes from an adult who was a healthcare worker with PCR-confirmed SARS-CoV-2 infection or an uninfected control (not recorded which). As DNA, the CDR3 is TGCAGTGCGGGAAAGATAAGACAGGGGGGTGAAGTCTATGGCTACACCTTC. Encoded protein: CSAGKIRQGGEVYGYTF.